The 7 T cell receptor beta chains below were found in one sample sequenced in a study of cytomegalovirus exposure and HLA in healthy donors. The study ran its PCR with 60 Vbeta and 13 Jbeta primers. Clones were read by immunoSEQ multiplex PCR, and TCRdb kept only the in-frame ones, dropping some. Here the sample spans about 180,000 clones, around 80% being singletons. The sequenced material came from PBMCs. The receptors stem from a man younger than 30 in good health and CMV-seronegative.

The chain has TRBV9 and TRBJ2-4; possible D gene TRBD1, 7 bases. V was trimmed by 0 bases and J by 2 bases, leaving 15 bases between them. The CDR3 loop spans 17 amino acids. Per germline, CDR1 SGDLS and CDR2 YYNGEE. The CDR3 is CASSVDLPGGTKNIQYF. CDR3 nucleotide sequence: TGTGCCAGCAGCGTAGACCTTCCAGGGGGGACCAAAAACATTCAGTACTTC.

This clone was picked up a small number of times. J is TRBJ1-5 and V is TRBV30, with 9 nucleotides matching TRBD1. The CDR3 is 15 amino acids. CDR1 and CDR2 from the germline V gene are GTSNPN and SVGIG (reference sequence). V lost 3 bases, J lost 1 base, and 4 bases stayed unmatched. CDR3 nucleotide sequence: TGTGCCTGGAGCGATGGGACAGGGAGCAATCAGCCCCAGCATTTT. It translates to CAWSDGTGSNQPQHF.

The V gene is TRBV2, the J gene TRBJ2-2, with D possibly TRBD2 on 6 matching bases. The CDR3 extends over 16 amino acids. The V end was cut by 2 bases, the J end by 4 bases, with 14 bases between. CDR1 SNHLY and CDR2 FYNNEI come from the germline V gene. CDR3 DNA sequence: TGTGCCAGCAGTGAACAGGGAGGAGTATCCACCGGGGAGCTGTTTTTT. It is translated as CASSEQGGVSTGELFF.

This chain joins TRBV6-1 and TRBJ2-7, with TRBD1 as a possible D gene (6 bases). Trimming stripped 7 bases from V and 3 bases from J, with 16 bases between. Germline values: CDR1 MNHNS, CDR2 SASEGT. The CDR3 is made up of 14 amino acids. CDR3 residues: CASNIEQGFYEQYF. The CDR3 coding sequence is TGTGCCAGCAATATAGAACAGGGCTTCTACGAGCAGTACTTC.

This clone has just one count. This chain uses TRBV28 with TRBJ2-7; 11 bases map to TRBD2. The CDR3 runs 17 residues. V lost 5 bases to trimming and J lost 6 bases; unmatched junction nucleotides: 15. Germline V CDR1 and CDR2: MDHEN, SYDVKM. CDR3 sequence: CASSLPQVSGRASEQYF. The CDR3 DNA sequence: TGTGCCAGCAGTCTGCCACAGGTTAGCGGGAGGGCATCCGAGCAGTACTTC.

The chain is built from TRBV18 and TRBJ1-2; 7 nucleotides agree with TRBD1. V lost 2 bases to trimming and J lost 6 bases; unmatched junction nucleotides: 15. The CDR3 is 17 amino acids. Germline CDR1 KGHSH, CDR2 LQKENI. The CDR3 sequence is CASSPTPTGNEKDGYTF. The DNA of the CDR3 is TGTGCCAGCTCACCAACTCCGACAGGGAACGAAAAGGATGGCTACACCTTC.

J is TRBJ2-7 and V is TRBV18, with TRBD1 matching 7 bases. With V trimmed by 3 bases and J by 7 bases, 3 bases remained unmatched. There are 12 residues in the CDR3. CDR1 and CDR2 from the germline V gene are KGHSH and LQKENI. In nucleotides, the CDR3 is TGTGCCAGCTCACCCGACAGGGCTGAGCAGTACTTC. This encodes CASSPDRAEQYF. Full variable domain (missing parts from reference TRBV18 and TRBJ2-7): NAGVMQNPRHLVRRRGQEARLRCSPMKGHSHVYWYRQLPEEGLKFMVYLQKENIIDESGMPKERFSAEFPKEGPSILRIQQVVRGDSAAYFCASSPDRAEQYFGPGTRLTVT.